Below, 16 T cell receptor beta chains from the same sample are listed, as sequenced in a study of T-cell reconstitution after alpha-beta-depleted transplantation in children (dated by TCRdb to 2015 to 2016). Sample treatment or condition, as interpreted from the label and publication: allogeneic hematopoietic cell transplantation with graft depleted of TCRalphabeta T cells and CD19 B cells. Library construction relied on PCR. Instrument used: Illumina HiSeq 2500. To normalize quantification of the TCRbeta repertoire, the TCR libraries were built with molecular barcoding that relied on unique molecular identifiers. The raw public data were reprocessed by TCRdb itself: fastp quality trimming at Q25, MiXCR clonotype calling, in-frame beta chains only. A single entry per CDR3 protein holds the most common genes and DNA from its merged rows. Present in this sample are 550,000 to 600,000 distinct CDR3 sequences, roughly 24% of which were seen just once. The top ten hold 13% to 15% of the sample.

Source: PBMCs, mostly from graft donor cells, taken 360 days after TCRalphabeta/CD19-depleted stem cell transplant. The receptor set was obtained from a boy under two years old who had a stem cell transplant for acute myeloid leukemia, so the T cells may come from the graft donor.

This clonotype was counted between two and nine times. The chain couples TRBV13 to TRBJ2-3; D remains unclear. Trimming left V 4 bases short and J 2 bases short, with 10 bases between. CDR1 is PRHDT and CDR2 is FYEKMQ in the germline V gene (reference sequence). The CDR3 runs 14 residues. The CDR3: CASSSSATTDTQYF. CDR3 nucleotide sequence: TGTGCCAGCAGCTCATCGGCCACCACAGATACGCAGTATTTT. Based on the CDR3 plus reference TRBV13 and TRBJ2-3, the full variable domain is AAGVIQSPRHLIKEKRETATLKCYPIPRHDTVYWYQQGPGQDPQFLISFYEKMQSDKGSIPDRFSAQQFSDYHSELNMSSLELGDSALYFCASSSSATTDTQYFGPGTRLTVL.

This clonotype showed up many times. The chain couples TRBV6-1 to TRBJ1-4; D ambiguous. Per germline, CDR1 MNHNS and CDR2 SASEGT. V lost 7 bases and J lost 8, with 17 bases in between. The CDR3 length is 14 residues. In DNA form, the CDR3 reads TGTGCCAGCAAAGTGTGGGTCGTAGAGGAAAAACTGTTTTTT. This gives the protein CASKVWVVEEKLFF.

This clonotype came up many times. The genes are TRBV20-1 and TRBJ2-5, with 7 positions matching TRBD1. Germline values: CDR1 DFQATT, CDR2 SNEGSKA (reference sequence). The ends lost 1 base at V and 2 bases at J; junction bases unmatched: 1. This CDR3 is built from 13 residues. DNA for the CDR3: TGCAGTGCTAGAGCCAGGGGGCAAGAGACCCAGTACTTC. Translating gives CSARARGQETQYF.

This clonotype was recorded at least ten times. V and J are TRBV20-1 and TRBJ2-5; 7 bases are shared with TRBD1. There are 15 residues in the CDR3. Germline trimming cut 0 bases from V and 2 bases from J; bases unmatched to any gene: 6. From germline, CDR1 is DFQATT and CDR2 SNEGSKA (reference sequence). CDR3 sequence reads: CSARDDSGQQETQYF. The CDR3 DNA reads TGCAGTGCTAGAGATGATTCGGGACAGCAAGAGACCCAGTACTTC.

This clonotype showed up just a few times. The chain links TRBV7-3 to TRBJ2-2; TRBD2 matches 12 bases. Per the germline V gene, CDR1 is SGHTA and CDR2 is FQGTGA. The ends lost 1 base at V and 7 bases at J; junction bases unmatched: 13. The CDR3 totals 19 residues. The CDR3 sequence: CASSLRPPSGGAWDGELFF. In DNA, the CDR3 is TGTGCCAGCAGCTTAAGACCTCCTAGCGGGGGGGCCTGGGACGGGGAGCTGTTTTTT.

The gene calls are TRBV20-1 and TRBJ2-7; no firm D call. Trimming pared 6 bases from V and 0 bases from J, leaving 15 bases between. CDR1 is DFQATT, CDR2 SNEGSKA, per germline (reference sequence). CDR3 size: 14 residues. The CDR3 reads CSATIYPTSYEQYF. CDR3 bases: TGCAGTGCAACCATATACCCGACCTCCTACGAGCAGTACTTC.

In its sample, this clonotype was seen many times. This sequence joins TRBV29-1 and TRBJ2-5; no clear D. With 3 bases removed from V and 11 bases from J, the gap between germline ends came to 10 bases. CDR3 length: 10 residues. The germline V gene has CDR1 SQVTM and CDR2 ANQGSEA. The CDR3 region has the DNA TGCAGCGTTGAGGGGTGGGTGCAGTACTTC. This translates into CSVEGWVQYF.

This rearrangement joins TRBV12-3 or TRBV12-4 to TRBJ1-4; D is uncertain. CDR3 size: 14 residues. The V and J ends lost 3 bases and 4 bases respectively, with 9 bases between them. The CDR3 DNA follows: TGTGCCAGCAGTTTGTCTCCCGTTAATGAAAAACTGTTTTTT. Amino acid sequence: CASSLSPVNEKLFF.

This clonotype was counted ten times or more. The chain carries TRBV6-5 and TRBJ2-1; 8 bases fit TRBD2. The CDR3 is 14 residues long. Trimming took 7 bases from V and 9 from J; bases not matched to a gene: 11. Germline V gives CDR1 MNHEY, CDR2 SVGAGI. The CDR3 nucleotides read TGTGCCAGCACCCGGGGGGGCGGGGTTGGTGAGCAGTTCTTC. It encodes CASTRGGGVGEQFF.

The rearrangement joins TRBV20-1 to TRBJ2-5, with D perhaps TRBD1 (6 bases). With 6 bases removed from V and 5 bases from J, the gap between germline ends came to 22 bases. The CDR3 consists of 15 residues. The germline CDR1 and CDR2 sequences are DFQATT and SNEGSKA (reference sequence). CDR3 nucleotide sequence: TGCAGTGCCCTCACGCCGGGACCCAGGGGCGAGACCCAGTACTTC. Encoded protein: CSALTPGPRGETQYF.

This clonotype occurred a few times. CDR3 protein: CASSGPTGPYGYTF. As DNA, the CDR3 is TGTGCCAGCAGTGGCCCGACAGGGCCCTATGGCTACACCTTC. V gene TRBV28 combines with J gene TRBJ1-2, with 7 bases lining up with TRBD1. Germline CDR1 reads MDHEN; CDR2 reads SYDVKM. The CDR3 spans 14 residues. The V gene end was trimmed by 5 bases and the J gene end by 4 bases; junction bases not matched to a gene: 7.

This clonotype was recorded many times. This chain joins TRBV5-1 and TRBJ2-1; 12 nucleotides agree with TRBD2. CDR3 size: 16 residues. Germline V lookup: CDR1 SGHRS, CDR2 YFSETQ. The ends lost 0 bases at V and 9 bases at J; junction bases unmatched: 7. The CDR3 bases are TGCGCCAGCAGCTTGGCGCCTAGCGGGGGGGCACTTGAGCAGTTCTTC. Translation gives CASSLAPSGGALEQFF.

This chain joins TRBV12-3 or TRBV12-4 and TRBJ2-1, with D possibly being TRBD2 (6 bases). Trimming shortened V by 6 bases and J by 6 bases, and 18 bases separated the two germline ends. CDR3 length: 15 residues. CDR3 in amino acids: CASSLERAGRNEQFF. The DNA for the CDR3 is TGTGCCAGCAGCCTTGAGCGGGCGGGGCGCAATGAGCAGTTCTTC.

This clonotype was observed a handful of times. The chain is built from TRBV24-1 and TRBJ2-1; either TRBD1 or TRBD2 may fit D (6 bases each). Germline loops: CDR1 KGHDR, CDR2 SFDVKD. The CDR3 length is 13 residues. V was pared by 9 bases and J by 8 bases, with 16 bases between. The CDR3 nucleotides are TGTGCCACCCGGCACCCGGGGGCAGATGAGCAGTTCTTC. This encodes CATRHPGADEQFF.

This clonotype was detected ten times or more. The chain uses TRBV20-1 and TRBJ2-7; tentative D call: TRBD1 (6 bases). The CDR3 has 12 residues. Germline CDR1 and CDR2: DFQATT and SNEGSKA (reference sequence). The germline V and J ends were trimmed by 4 bases and 3 bases, with 10 bases remaining between them. The CDR3 spells CSATKQGYEQYF. The CDR3 nucleotides read TGCAGTGCTACCAAACAGGGCTACGAGCAGTACTTC.

This clonotype was detected many times. This rearrangement joins TRBV11-1 to TRBJ2-2, with a weak D call TRBD2 (5 bases). V was cut by 3 bases and J by 0 bases, with 17 bases left in between. The CDR3 loop spans 18 amino acids. The V gene's germline CDR1 is SGHAT and CDR2 FQDESV (reference sequence). The CDR3 region is CASSLRQSGRTNTGELFF. CDR3 DNA: TGTGCCAGCAGCTTGCGGCAAAGCGGACGAACGAACACCGGGGAGCTGTTTTTT.